The clone carrying this T cell receptor beta chain was counted many times. Its antigen is as yet unknown. The data stem from a study of T cell repertoires in cytomegalovirus infection. Study in general: Public TCR beta signatures marked donors with CMV infection and the matching HLA.

TCRdb re-analysed the reads in MiXCR, keeping a single row per CDR3 protein. The sample holds about 180,000 distinct CDR3 sequences; around 15% are singletons and the top ten take roughly 30%. General observations from the study: Ex vivo responses were dominated by HLA-C-restricted CMV-specific TCR beta clonotypes.

The CDR3 has 12 amino acids. Germline V gene sequence: CDR1 MDHEN, CDR2 SYDVKM. V lost 8 bases to trimming and J lost 6 bases; unmatched junction nucleotides: 6. The clonotype originates from a human donor in good health (CMV status not recorded). Some clones in this sample may be carry-over from other donors' samples. This chain connects TRBV28 to TRBJ2-7; 8 nucleotides align to TRBD2. Sequenced input: PBMCs. The CDR3 region is CASGTSGREQYF. The CDR3 bases are TGTGCCAGCGGGACTAGTGGGCGCGAGCAGTACTTC.